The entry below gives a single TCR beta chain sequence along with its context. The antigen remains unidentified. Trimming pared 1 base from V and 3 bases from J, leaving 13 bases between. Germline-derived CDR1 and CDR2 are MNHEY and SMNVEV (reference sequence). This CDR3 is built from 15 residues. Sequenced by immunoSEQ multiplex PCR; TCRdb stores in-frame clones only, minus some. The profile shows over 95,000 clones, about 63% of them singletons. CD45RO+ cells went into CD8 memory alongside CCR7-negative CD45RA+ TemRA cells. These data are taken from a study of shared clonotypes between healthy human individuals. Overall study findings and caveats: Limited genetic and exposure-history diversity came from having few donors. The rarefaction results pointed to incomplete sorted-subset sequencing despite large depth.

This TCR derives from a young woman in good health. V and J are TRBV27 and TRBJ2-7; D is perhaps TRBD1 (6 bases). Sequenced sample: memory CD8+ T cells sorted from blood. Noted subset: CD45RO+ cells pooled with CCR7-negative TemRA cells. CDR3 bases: TGTGCCAGCAGTTTATTAGGGACATCTCTCTACGAGCAGTACTTC. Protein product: CASSLLGTSLYEQYF.